This T cell receptor (beta chain) was observed in a study of monozygotic twins with inflammatory bowel disease. Study findings and constraints: The study found lower TCRbeta diversity (inverse Simpson) in IBD patients than in healthy co-twins. Variability in patient repertoires may have come partly from differing immunosuppressive treatments. Limited power may explain why concordant and discordant twins showed no difference in repertoire similarity. Versus healthy twins, IBD patients showed fewer clonotypes shared with others, especially with disease activity.

Each CDR3 protein gets one entry in TCRdb, which reprocessed the 5' RACE reads and gives no DNA. This table holds 300,000 to 350,000 distinct CDR3 sequences. Notes on this clonotype: Its antigen is unknown.

In germline, CDR1 is SGHRS, CDR2 YFSETQ. The CDR3 length is 13 residues. The sequence came from a human donor with ulcerative colitis or Crohn's disease, or a healthy co-twin of an affected twin (not recorded which). The sample consisted of blood. The rearrangement links TRBV5-1 to TRBJ1-1. CDR3 in amino acids: CASSFAGGTEAFF. Drawing the rest from reference TRBV5-1 and TRBJ1-1, the complete variable domain is KAGVTQTPRYLIKTRGQQVTLSCSPISGHRSVSWYQQTPGQGLQFLFEYFSETQRNKGNFPGRFSGRQFSNSRSEMNVSTLELGDSALYLCASSFAGGTEAFFGQGTRLTVV.